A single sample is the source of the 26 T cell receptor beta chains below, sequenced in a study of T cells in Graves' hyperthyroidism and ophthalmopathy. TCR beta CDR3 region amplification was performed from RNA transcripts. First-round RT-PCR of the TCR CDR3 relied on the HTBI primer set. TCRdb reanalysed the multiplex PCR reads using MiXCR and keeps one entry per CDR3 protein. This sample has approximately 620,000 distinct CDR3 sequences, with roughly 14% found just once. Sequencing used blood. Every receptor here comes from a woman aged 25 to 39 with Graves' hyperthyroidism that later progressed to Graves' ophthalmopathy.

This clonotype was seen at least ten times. CDR3 region: CSARSGNEQFF. As DNA, the CDR3 is TGCAGTGCTAGGTCGGGGAATGAGCAGTTCTTC. The rearrangement links TRBV20-1 to TRBJ2-1; tentatively, D is TRBD2 (5 bases). V was trimmed by 3 bases and J by 7 bases, leaving 7 bases between them. CDR3 length: 11 amino acids. Germline V CDR1 and CDR2: DFQATT, SNEGSKA (reference sequence).

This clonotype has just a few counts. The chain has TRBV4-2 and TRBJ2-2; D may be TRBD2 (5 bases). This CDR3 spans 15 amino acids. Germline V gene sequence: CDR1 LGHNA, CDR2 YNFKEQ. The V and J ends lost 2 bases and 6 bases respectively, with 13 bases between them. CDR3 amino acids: CASSQQGGGAGELFF. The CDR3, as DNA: TGTGCCAGCAGCCAACAAGGAGGTGGGGCCGGGGAGCTGTTTTTT.

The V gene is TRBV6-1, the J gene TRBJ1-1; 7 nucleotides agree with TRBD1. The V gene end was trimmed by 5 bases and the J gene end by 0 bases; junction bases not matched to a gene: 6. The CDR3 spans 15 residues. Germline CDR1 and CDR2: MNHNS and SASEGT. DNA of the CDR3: TGTGCCAGCAGTTTGGGACAGTCCATGAACACTGAAGCTTTCTTT. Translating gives CASSLGQSMNTEAFF.

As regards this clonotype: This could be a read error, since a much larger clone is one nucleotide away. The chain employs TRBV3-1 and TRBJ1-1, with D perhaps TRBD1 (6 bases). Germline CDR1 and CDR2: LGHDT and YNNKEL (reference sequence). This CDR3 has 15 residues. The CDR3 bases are TGTGCCAGCAGCCGGATGAGGGGGTACGGGACTGAATCTTTCTTT. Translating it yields CASSRMRGYGTESFF.

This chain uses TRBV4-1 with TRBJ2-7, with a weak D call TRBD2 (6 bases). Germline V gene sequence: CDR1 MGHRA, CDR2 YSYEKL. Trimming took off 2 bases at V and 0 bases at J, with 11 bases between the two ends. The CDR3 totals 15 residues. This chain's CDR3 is CASSQSLGSSYEQYF. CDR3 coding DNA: TGCGCCAGCAGCCAAAGCCTCGGGAGCTCCTACGAGCAGTACTTC.

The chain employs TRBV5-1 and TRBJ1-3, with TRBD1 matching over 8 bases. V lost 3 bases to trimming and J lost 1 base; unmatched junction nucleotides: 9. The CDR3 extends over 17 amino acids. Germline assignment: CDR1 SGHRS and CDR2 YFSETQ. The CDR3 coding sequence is TGCGCCAGCAGCTATAGGGCAGGGGGCCTTTCTGGAAACACCATATATTTT. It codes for CASSYRAGGLSGNTIYF.

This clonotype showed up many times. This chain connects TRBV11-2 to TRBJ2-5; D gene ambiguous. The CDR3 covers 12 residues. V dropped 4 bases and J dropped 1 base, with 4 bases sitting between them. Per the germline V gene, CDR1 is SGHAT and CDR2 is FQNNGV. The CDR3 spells CASSYTQETQYF. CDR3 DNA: TGTGCCAGCAGCTATACCCAAGAGACCCAGTACTTC.

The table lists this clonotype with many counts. The CDR3 loop reads CASSSDRGGRDTQYF. The CDR3 coding sequence is TGTGCCAGCAGCTCTGACAGGGGAGGTCGAGATACGCAGTATTTT. The V call is TRBV6-1, the J call TRBJ2-3, with 8 bases that match TRBD1. The CDR3 consists of 15 residues. V lost 6 bases and J lost 5; bases outside the gene matches: 10. Germline-derived CDR1 and CDR2 are MNHNS and SASEGT.

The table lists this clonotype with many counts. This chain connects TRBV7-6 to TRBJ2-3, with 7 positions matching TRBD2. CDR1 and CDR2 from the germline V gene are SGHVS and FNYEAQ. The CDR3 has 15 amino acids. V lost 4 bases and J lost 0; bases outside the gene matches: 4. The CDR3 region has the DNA TGTGCCAGCAGCTCCACTAGCGTTAGCACAGATACGCAGTATTTT. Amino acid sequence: CASSSTSVSTDTQYF.

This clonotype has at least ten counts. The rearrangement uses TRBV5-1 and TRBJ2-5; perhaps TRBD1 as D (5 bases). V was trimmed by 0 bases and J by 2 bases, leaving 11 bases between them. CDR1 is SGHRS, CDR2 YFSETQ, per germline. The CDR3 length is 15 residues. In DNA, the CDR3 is TGCGCCAGCAGCTTGGCCCCGACAGAGCAAGAGACCCAGTACTTC. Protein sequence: CASSLAPTEQETQYF. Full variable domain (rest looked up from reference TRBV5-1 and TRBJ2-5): KAGVTQTPRYLIKTRGQQVTLSCSPISGHRSVSWYQQTPGQGLQFLFEYFSETQRNKGNFPGRFSGRQFSNSRSEMNVSTLELGDSALYLCASSLAPTEQETQYFGPGTRLLVL.

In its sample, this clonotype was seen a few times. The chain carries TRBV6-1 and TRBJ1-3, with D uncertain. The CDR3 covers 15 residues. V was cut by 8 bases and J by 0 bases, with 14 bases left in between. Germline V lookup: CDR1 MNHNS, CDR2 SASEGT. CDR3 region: CASSKTPSSGNTIYF. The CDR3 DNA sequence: TGTGCCAGCTCGAAGACCCCTTCCTCTGGAAACACCATATATTTT.

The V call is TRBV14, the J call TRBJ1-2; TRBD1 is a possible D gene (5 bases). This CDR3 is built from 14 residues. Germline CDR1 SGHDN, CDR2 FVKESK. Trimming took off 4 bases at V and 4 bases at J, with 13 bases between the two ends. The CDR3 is CASSPSRGPYGYTF. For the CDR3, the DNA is TGTGCCAGCAGCCCTTCGAGGGGCCCCTATGGCTACACCTTC. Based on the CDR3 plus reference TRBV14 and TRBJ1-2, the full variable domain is EAGVTQFPSHSVIEKGQTVTLRCDPISGHDNLYWYRRVMGKEIKFLLHFVKESKQDESGMPNNRFLAERTGGTYSTLKVQPAELEDSGVYFCASSPSRGPYGYTFGSGTRLTVV.

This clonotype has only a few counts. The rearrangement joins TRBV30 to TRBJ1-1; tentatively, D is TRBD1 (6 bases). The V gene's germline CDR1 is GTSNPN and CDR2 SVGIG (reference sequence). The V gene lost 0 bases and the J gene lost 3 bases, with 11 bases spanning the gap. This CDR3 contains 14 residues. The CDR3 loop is CAWSVRGGYTEAFF. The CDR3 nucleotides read TGTGCCTGGAGTGTAAGAGGGGGGTACACTGAAGCTTTCTTT. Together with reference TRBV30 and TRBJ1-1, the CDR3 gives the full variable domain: SQTIHQWPATLVQPVGSPLSLECTVEGTSNPNLYWYRQAAGRGLQLLFYSVGIGQISSEVPQNLSASRPQDRQFILSSKKLLLSDSGFYLCAWSVRGGYTEAFFGQGTRLTVV.

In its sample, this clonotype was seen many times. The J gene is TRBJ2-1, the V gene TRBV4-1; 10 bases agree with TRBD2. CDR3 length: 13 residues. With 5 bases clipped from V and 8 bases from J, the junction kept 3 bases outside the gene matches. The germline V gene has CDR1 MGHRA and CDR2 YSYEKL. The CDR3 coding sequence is TGCGCCAGCAGCGGGACTAGCGTCGATGAGCAGTTCTTC. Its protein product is CASSGTSVDEQFF.

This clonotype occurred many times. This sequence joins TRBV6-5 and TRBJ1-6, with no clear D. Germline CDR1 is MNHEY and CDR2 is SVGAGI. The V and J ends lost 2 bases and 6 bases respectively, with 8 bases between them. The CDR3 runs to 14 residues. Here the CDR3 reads CASSYQESNSPLHF. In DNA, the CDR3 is TGTGCCAGCAGTTACCAAGAGAGTAATTCACCCCTCCACTTT.

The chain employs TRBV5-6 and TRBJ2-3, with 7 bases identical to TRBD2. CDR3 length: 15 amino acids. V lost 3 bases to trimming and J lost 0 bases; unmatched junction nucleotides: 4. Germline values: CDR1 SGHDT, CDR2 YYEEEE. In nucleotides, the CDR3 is TGTGCCAGCAGCTCGTGGGAGGGGAGCACAGATACGCAGTATTTT. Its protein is CASSSWEGSTDTQYF.

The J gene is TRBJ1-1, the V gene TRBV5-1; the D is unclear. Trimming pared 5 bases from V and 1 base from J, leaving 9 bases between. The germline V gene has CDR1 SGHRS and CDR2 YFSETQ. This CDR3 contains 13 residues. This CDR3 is CASRMSGNTEAFF. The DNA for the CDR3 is TGCGCCAGCAGGATGTCAGGGAACACTGAAGCTTTCTTT.

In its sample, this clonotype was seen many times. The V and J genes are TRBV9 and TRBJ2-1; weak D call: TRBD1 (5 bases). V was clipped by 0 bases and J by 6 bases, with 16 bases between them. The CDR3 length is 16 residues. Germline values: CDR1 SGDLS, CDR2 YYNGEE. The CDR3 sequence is CASSVASGMGFNEQFF. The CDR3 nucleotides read TGTGCCAGCAGCGTAGCCTCAGGGATGGGGTTCAATGAGCAGTTCTTC.

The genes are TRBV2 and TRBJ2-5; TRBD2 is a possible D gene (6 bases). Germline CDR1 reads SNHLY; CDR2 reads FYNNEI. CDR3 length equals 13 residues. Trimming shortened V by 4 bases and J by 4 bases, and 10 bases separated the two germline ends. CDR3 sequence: CASSGLARETQYF. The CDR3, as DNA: TGTGCCAGCAGTGGGCTAGCGAGAGAGACCCAGTACTTC.

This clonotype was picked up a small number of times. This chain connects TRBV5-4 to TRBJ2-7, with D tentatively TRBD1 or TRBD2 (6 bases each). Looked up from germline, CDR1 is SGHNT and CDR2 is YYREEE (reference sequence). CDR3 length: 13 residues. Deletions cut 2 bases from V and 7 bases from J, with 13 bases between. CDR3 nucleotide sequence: TGTGCCAGCAGCTTTCCGCAGGGGAGGGAGCAGTACTTC. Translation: CASSFPQGREQYF.

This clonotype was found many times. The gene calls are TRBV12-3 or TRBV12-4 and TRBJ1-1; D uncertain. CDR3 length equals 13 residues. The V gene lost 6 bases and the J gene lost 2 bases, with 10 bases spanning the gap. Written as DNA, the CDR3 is TGTGCCAGCAGGGCGGTCCCAAACACTGAAGCTTTCTTT. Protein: CASRAVPNTEAFF.

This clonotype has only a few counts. The CDR3 sequence: CAWSGAGGLELFF. CDR3 coding DNA: TGTGCCTGGAGTGGGGCGGGAGGACTTGAGCTGTTTTTT. The chain joins TRBV30 to TRBJ2-2, with 8 bases lining up with TRBD2. V trimming: 1 base; J trimming: 11 bases; junction bases outside the gene matches: 6. This CDR3 contains 13 residues. Germline V lookup: CDR1 GTSNPN, CDR2 SVGIG (reference sequence).

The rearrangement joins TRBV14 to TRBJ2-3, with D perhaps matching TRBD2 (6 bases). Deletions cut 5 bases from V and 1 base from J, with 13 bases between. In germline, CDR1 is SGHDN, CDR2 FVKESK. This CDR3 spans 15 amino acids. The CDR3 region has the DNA TGTGCCAGCAGCACCCCCGGGACTGGCACAGATACGCAGTATTTT. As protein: CASSTPGTGTDTQYF.

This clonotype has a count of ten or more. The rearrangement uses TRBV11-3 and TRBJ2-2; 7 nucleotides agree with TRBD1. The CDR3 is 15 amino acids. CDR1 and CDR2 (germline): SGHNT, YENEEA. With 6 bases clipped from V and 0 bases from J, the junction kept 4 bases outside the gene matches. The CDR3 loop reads CASRGGQANTGELFF. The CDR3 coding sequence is TGTGCCAGCAGAGGTGGACAGGCGAACACCGGGGAGCTGTTTTTT.

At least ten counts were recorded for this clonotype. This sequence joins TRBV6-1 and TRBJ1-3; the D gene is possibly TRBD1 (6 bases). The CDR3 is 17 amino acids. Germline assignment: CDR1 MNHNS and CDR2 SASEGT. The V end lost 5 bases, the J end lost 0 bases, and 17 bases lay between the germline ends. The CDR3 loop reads CASSTGTHFISGNTIYF. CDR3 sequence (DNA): TGTGCCAGCAGTACCGGGACACATTTTATCTCTGGAAACACCATATATTTT.

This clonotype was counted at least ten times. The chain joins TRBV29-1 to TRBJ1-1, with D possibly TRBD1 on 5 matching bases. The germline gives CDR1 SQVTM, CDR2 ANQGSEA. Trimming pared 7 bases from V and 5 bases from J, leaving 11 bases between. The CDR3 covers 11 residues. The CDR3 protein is CSARWGTEAFF. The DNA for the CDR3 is TGCAGCGCCCGTTGGGGGACTGAAGCTTTCTTT.